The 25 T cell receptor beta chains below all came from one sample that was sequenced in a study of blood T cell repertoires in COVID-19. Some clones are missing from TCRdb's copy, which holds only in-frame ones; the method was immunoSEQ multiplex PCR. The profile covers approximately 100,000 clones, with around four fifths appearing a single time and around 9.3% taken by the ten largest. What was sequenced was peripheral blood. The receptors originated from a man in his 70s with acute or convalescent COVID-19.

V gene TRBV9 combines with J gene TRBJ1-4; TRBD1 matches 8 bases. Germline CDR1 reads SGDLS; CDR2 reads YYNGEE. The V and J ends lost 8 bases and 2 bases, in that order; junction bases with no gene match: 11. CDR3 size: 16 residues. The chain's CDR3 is CARAYSRQGTNEKLFF. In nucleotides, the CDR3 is TGTGCCAGAGCCTACTCGAGACAGGGGACTAATGAAAAACTGTTTTTT.

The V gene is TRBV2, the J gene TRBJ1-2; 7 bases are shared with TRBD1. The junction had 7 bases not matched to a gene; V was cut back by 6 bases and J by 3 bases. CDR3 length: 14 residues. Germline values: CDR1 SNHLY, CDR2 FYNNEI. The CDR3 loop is CASRSSGTDYGYTF. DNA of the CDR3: TGTGCCAGCAGGTCCTCCGGGACAGACTATGGCTACACCTTC.

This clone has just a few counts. CDR3 region: CAISEGGVEQFF. Here the CDR3 DNA reads TGTGCCATCAGTGAAGGGGGCGTTGAGCAGTTCTTC. The chain combines TRBV10-3 with TRBJ2-1, with 7 bases lining up with TRBD1. The length of the CDR3 is 12 residues. With 3 bases clipped from V and 9 bases from J, the junction kept 2 bases outside the gene matches. From germline, CDR1 is ENHRY and CDR2 SYGVKD.

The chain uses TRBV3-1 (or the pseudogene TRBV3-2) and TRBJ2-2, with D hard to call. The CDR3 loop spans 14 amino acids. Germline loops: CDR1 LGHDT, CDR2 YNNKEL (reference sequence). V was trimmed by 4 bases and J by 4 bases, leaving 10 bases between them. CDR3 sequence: CASSPSDFTGELFF. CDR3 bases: TGTGCCAGCAGCCCATCCGACTTCACCGGGGAGCTGTTTTTT.

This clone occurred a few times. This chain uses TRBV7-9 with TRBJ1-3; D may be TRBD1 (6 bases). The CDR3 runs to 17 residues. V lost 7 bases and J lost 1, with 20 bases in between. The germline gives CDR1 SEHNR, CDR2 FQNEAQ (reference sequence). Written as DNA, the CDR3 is TGTGCCAGCACTCCCGGGGCGATAGGGGGATCTGGAAACACCATATATTTT. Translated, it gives CASTPGAIGGSGNTIYF.

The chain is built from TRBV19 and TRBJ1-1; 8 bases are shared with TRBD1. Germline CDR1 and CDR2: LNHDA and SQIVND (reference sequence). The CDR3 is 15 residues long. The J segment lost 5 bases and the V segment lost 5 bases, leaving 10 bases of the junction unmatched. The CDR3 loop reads CASSYRGQGGTEAFF. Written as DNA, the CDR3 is TGTGCCAGTAGTTATAGAGGACAGGGAGGGACTGAAGCTTTCTTT.

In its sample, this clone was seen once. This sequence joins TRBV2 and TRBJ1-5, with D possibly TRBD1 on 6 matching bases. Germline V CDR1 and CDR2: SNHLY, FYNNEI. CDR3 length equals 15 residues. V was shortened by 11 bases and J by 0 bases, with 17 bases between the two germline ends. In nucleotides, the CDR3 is TGTGCCGCGGGCGGGGGGGCATATAGCAATCAGCCCCAGCATTTT. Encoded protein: CAAGGGAYSNQPQHF.

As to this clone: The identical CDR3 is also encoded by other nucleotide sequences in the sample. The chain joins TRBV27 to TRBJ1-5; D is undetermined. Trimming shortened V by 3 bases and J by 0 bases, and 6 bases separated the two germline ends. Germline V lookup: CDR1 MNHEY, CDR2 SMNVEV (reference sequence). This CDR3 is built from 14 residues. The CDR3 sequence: CASSFRHSNQPQHF. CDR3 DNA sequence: TGTGCCAGCAGTTTTAGACATAGCAATCAGCCCCAGCATTTT.

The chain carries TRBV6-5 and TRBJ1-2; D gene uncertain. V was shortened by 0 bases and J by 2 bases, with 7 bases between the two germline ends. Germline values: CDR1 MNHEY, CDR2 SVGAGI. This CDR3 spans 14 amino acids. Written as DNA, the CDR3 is TGTGCCAGCAGTTACTCTGGCGGGAACTATGGCTACACCTTC. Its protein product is CASSYSGGNYGYTF.

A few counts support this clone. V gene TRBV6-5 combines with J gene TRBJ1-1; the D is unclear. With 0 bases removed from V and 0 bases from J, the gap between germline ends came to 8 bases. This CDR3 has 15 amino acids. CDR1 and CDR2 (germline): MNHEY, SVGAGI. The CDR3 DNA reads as TGTGCCAGCAGTTACTCCTCCCCCCTGAACACTGAAGCTTTCTTT. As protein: CASSYSSPLNTEAFF.

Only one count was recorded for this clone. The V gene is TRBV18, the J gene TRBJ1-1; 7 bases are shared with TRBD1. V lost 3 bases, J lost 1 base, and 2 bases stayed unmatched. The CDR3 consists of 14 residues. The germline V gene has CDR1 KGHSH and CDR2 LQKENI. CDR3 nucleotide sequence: TGTGCCAGCTCACCGGACAGGTCGAACACTGAAGCTTTCTTT. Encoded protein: CASSPDRSNTEAFF. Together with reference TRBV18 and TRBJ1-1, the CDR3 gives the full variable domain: NAGVMQNPRHLVRRRGQEARLRCSPMKGHSHVYWYRQLPEEGLKFMVYLQKENIIDESGMPKERFSAEFPKEGPSILRIQQVVRGDSAAYFCASSPDRSNTEAFFGQGTRLTVV.

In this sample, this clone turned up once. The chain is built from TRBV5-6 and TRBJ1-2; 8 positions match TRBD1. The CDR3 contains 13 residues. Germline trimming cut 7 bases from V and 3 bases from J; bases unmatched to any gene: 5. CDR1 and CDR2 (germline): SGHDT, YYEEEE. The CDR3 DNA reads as TGTGCCAGCCGGACAGGGCTGTACTATGGCTACACCTTC. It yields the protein CASRTGLYYGYTF.

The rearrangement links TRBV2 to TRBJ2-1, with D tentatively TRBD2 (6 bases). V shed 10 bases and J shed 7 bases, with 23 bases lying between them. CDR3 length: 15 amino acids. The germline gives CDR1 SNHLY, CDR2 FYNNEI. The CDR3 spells CATRDRDLRGNEQFF. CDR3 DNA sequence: TGTGCCACGCGGGACCGAGACCTGCGTGGTAATGAGCAGTTCTTC.

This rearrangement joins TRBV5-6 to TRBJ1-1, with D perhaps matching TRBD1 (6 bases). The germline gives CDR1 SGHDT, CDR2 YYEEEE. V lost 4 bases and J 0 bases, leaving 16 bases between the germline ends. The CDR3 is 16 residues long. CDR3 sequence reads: CASSQPEGVLNTEAFF. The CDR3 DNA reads TGTGCCAGCAGCCAGCCCGAGGGGGTCTTGAACACTGAAGCTTTCTTT.

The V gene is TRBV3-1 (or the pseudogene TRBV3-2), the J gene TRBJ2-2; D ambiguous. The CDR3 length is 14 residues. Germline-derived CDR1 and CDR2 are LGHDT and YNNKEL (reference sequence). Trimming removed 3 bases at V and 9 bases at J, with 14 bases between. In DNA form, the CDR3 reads TGTGCCAGCAGCCAGGCTCCAACGTTTCGGGAGCTGTTTTTT. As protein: CASSQAPTFRELFF.

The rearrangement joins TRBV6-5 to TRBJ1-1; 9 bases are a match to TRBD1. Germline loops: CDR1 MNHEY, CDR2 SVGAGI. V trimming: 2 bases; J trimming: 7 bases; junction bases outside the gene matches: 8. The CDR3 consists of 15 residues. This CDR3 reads CASSYPGQGKVEAFF. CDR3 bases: TGTGCCAGCAGTTACCCGGGACAGGGAAAAGTTGAAGCTTTCTTT.

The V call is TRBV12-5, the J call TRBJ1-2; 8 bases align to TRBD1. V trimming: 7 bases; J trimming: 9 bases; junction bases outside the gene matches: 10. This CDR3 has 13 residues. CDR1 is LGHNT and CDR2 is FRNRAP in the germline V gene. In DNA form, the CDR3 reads TGTGCTAGTGCCATCGGGGGACAGGATCGCTACACCTTC. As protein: CASAIGGQDRYTF.

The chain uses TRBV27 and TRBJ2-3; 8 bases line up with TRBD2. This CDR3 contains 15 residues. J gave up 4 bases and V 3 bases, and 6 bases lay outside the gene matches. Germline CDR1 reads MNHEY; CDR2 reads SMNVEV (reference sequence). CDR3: CASSFGGRRADTQYF. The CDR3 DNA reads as TGTGCCAGCAGTTTTGGCGGGAGGAGGGCAGATACGCAGTATTTT.

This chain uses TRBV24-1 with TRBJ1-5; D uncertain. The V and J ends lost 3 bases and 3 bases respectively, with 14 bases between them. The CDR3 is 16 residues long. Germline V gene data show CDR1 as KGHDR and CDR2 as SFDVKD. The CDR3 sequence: CATSDQTGDSNQPQHF. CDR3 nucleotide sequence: TGTGCCACCAGTGATCAGACCGGTGACTCCAATCAGCCCCAGCATTTT.

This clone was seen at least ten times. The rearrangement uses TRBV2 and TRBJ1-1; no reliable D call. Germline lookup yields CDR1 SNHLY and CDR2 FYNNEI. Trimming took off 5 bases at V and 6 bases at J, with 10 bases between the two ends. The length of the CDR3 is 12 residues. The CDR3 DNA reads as TGTGCCAGCAGTACAGATTACGCTGAAGCTTTCTTT. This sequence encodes CASSTDYAEAFF. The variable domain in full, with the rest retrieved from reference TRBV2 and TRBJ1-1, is EPEVTQTPSHQVTQMGQEVILRCVPISNHLYFYWYRQILGQKVEFLVSFYNNEISEKSEIFDDQFSVERPDGSNFTLKIRSTKLEDSAMYFCASSTDYAEAFFGQGTRLTVV.

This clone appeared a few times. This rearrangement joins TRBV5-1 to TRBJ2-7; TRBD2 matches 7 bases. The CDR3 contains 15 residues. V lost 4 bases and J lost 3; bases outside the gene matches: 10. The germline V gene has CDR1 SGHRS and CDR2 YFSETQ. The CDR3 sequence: CASSPRGGANYEQYF. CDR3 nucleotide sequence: TGCGCCAGCAGCCCGAGGGGAGGGGCGAACTACGAGCAGTACTTC.

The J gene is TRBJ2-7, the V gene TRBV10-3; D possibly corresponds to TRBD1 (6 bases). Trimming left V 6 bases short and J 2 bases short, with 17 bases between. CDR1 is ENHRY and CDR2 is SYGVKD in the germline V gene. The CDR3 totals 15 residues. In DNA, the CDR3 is TGTGCCATCAGGAGGGGGACACCGGAGGCCTACGAGCAGTACTTC. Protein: CAIRRGTPEAYEQYF.

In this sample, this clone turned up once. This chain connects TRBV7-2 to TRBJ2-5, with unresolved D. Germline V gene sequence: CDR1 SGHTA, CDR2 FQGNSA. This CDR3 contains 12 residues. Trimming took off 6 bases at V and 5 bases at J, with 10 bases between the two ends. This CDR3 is CASRQTTETQYF. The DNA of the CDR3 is TGTGCCAGCAGGCAAACAACGGAGACCCAGTACTTC.

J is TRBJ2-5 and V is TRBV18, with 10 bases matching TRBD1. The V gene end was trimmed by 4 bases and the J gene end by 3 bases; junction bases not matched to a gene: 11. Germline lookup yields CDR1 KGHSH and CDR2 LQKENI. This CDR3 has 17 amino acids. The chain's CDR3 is CASSLLPLGTGEETQYF. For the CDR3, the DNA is TGTGCCAGCTCACTACTACCCTTGGGGACAGGGGAAGAGACCCAGTACTTC.

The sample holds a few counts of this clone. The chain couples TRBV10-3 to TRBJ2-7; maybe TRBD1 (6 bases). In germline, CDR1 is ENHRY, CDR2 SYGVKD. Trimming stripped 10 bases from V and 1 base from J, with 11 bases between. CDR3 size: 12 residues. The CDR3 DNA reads TGTGCCACCGGGGACATGTCCTACGAGCAGTACTTC. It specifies CATGDMSYEQYF.